This TCR beta chain was sequenced for a study of T-cell reconstitution after alpha-beta-depleted transplantation in children. The CDR3 is made up of 14 amino acids. Looked up from germline, CDR1 is SEHNR and CDR2 is FQNEAQ (reference sequence). As it was prepared, the TCRbeta library received unique molecular identifiers. MiXCR, run by TCRdb on the PCR reads, gives a single entry per CDR3 protein. The sample yields about 420,000 distinct CDR3 sequences, around 15% seen once. Study-wide points: Surviving recipient T cells and thymic progenitors produced the high day-60 TCRbeta diversity seen in some patients. T-cell numbers and diversity one year post-transplant derived largely from freshly generated T cells. Expanded graft clones, several hundred of them, were reportedly the source of alpha-beta T cells about two months after transplant.

This clonotype occurred a few times. What it binds is unknown. At one end the junction does not follow the germline gene, possibly because of a read error. J is TRBJ2-1 and V is TRBV7-9; the D gene is possibly TRBD2 (6 bases). Sequenced material: PBMCs, mostly from graft donor cells, taken 360 days after TCRalphabeta/CD19-depleted stem cell transplant. The TCR was taken from a boy under two years old who had a stem cell transplant for Wiskott-Aldrich syndrome, so the T cells may come from the graft donor. Here the CDR3 DNA reads TGTGCCAGCACCGGAGTAGCGGCCTACAATGAGCAGTCCTTC. It is translated as CASTGVAAYNEQSF.